A selection of T cell receptor beta chains follows, all from one sample in a study of T cell responses to AZD1222 COVID-19 vaccine. Repertoires were generated with immunoSEQ multiplex PCR, while TCRdb's copy carries only in-frame clones and drops some. The sample carries more than 95,000 clones, approximately 88% recorded once. Specimen: peripheral blood, collected on day 0 of AZD1222 vaccination. These receptors were collected from an adult in good health. Both conserved end residues are part of each CDR3. The D gene is left open where the match is weak. Expanded clones are given a class, and other clones once, few, many or no size at all.

J gene | D gene | clone size | V gene | CDR3 protein | CDR3 DNA
TRBJ2-2 | - | - | TRBV14 | CASSPLRELFF | TGTGCCAGCAGCCCATTGCGGGAGCTGTTTTTT
TRBJ1-6 | - | - | TRBV19 | CASTDGRSPLHF | TGTGCCAGTACGGACGGGCGGTCACCCCTCCACTTT
TRBJ1-2 | - | - | TRBV12-3/TRBV12-4 | CASSPQTNYGYTF | TGTGCCAGCAGTCCGCAGACTAACTATGGCTACACCTTC
TRBJ1-5 | TRBD1 | - | TRBV6-5 | CASSLTGGNQPQHF | TGTGCCAGCAGCCTGACAGGGGGCAATCAGCCCCAGCATTTT
TRBJ1-1 | - | - | TRBV15 | CATSRERALSTEAFF | TGTGCCACCAGCAGAGAACGGGCGTTGTCCACTGAAGCTTTCTTT
TRBJ2-7 | TRBD1 | - | TRBV10-3 | CAISPSAGQGSRVNF | TGTGCCATCAGCCCGAGCGCGGGACAGGGGTCTCGGGTGAACTTC
TRBJ1-6 | TRBD1 | once | TRBV3-1/TRBV3-2 | CASSQDQTGRGSPLHF | TGTGCCAGCAGCCAAGACCAGACAGGGCGTGGATCACCCCTCCACTTT
TRBJ1-5 | - | once | TRBV9 | CASSVDGGLGQPQHF | TGTGCCAGCAGCGTAGACGGGGGGCTGGGTCAGCCCCAGCATTTT
TRBJ1-1 | - | - | TRBV3-1/TRBV3-2 | CASSRMGRNTEAFF | TGTGCCAGCAGCCGAATGGGCAGAAACACTGAAGCTTTCTTT
TRBJ2-7 | - | - | TRBV11-2 | CASSSSRQGEQYF | TGTGCCAGCAGCTCCTCACGTCAGGGCGAGCAGTACTTC
TRBJ2-7 | - | - | TRBV7-2 | CASSPGITPYEQYF | TGTGCCAGCAGCCCAGGGATTACCCCCTACGAGCAGTACTTC
TRBJ1-2 | - | - | TRBV15 | CATSTDRSYGYTF | TGTGCCACCAGCACGGACAGAAGCTATGGCTACACCTTC
TRBJ2-1 | TRBD1 | - | TRBV7-2 | CASSLMVGGTGAINEQFF | TGTGCCAGCAGCTTAATGGTGGGCGGGACAGGGGCGATCAATGAGCAGTTCTTC
TRBJ2-7 | - | - | TRBV10-3 | CAISESIGIDEQYF | TGTGCCATCAGTGAGTCGATAGGGATAGATGAGCAGTACTTC
TRBJ1-4 | - | - | TRBV18 | CASSPLVTQAEKLFF | TGTGCCAGCTCACCGCTGGTTACCCAGGCCGAAAAACTGTTTTTT
TRBJ2-1 | TRBD2 | once | TRBV6-5 | CASRSGTSGYNEQFF | TGTGCCAGCAGATCCGGGACTAGCGGATACAATGAGCAGTTCTTC
TRBJ2-1 | - | - | TRBV7-2 | CASSSPPHSYNEQFF | TGTGCCAGCAGCTCCCCCCCGCACTCCTACAATGAGCAGTTCTTC
TRBJ2-5 | - | - | TRBV27 | CASSLTWGLETQYF | TGTGCCAGCAGTTTGACGTGGGGTCTGGAGACCCAGTACTTC
TRBJ2-7 | - | - | TRBV6-2/TRBV6-3 | CASSRLFSYEQYF | TGTGCCAGCAGCCGGTTATTCTCCTACGAGCAGTACTTC
TRBJ1-2 | - | - | TRBV30 | CAGGQYNYGYTF | TGTGCCGGAGGACAGTACAACTATGGCTACACCTTC
TRBJ1-6 | - | once | TRBV9 | CASSVGTANNSPLHF | TGTGCCAGCAGCGTCGGTACAGCAAATAATTCACCCCTCCACTTT
TRBJ1-3 | - | - | TRBV6-5 | CASSSGASGNTIYF | TGTGCCAGCTCCTCGGGAGCCTCTGGAAACACCATATATTTT
TRBJ2-7 | TRBD2 | once | TRBV5-4 | CASSLGTSGIYEQYF | TGTGCCAGCAGCTTGGGGACTAGCGGAATCTACGAGCAGTACTTC
TRBJ2-7 | - | - | TRBV19 | CASSAWTQLSYEQYF | TGTGCCAGTAGTGCTTGGACACAACTTTCCTACGAGCAGTACTTC
TRBJ2-7 | TRBD1 | - | TRBV29-1 | CSVEEARGLYEQYF | TGCAGCGTTGAAGAAGCCAGGGGGCTCTACGAGCAGTACTTC
TRBJ2-7 | TRBD2 | - | TRBV30 | CACAGGAFGQYF | TGTGCCTGCGCGGGAGGGGCCTTTGGGCAGTACTTC
TRBJ1-1 | - | - | TRBV29-1 | CSALEQVGTEAFF | TGCAGCGCCCTTGAGCAGGTTGGCACTGAAGCTTTCTTT
TRBJ1-2 | TRBD1 | - | TRBV5-8 | CASSSAFDRGRSLGYTF | TGTGCCAGCAGCTCTGCGTTTGACAGGGGAAGATCGTTGGGCTACACCTTC
TRBJ1-2 | TRBD1 | - | TRBV3-1/TRBV3-2 | CASSRGTGYGYTF | TGTGCCAGCAGCCGCGGGACAGGCTATGGCTACACCTTC
TRBJ1-6 | TRBD1 | few | TRBV7-9 | CASSLVTGANSPLHF | TGTGCCAGCAGCTTAGTAACAGGGGCAAATTCACCCCTCCACTTT
TRBJ1-2 | TRBD1 | - | TRBV11-2 | CASSQEWDRVYGYTF | TGTGCCAGCAGCCAAGAGTGGGACAGGGTCTATGGCTACACCTTC
TRBJ2-7 | TRBD2 | - | TRBV10-3 | CATGAGGDYEQYF | TGTGCCACCGGAGCGGGAGGGGATTACGAGCAGTACTTC
TRBJ1-4 | - | - | TRBV28 | CASSWQGSEKLFF | TGTGCCAGCAGTTGGCAGGGGAGTGAAAAACTGTTTTTT
TRBJ2-3 | - | - | TRBV7-9 | CASSPQADTQYF | TGTGCCAGCAGCCCACAGGCTGATACGCAGTATTTT
TRBJ1-1 | - | once | TRBV6-5 | CASRHQNTEAFF | TGTGCCAGCAGGCATCAGAACACTGAAGCTTTCTTT
TRBJ2-5 | TRBD1 | - | TRBV5-5 | CASSRGPQGARETQYF | TGTGCCAGCAGCCGGGGGCCGCAGGGGGCGCGGGAGACCCAGTACTTC
TRBJ1-5 | - | - | TRBV4-3 | CASSLGTGDQPQHF | TGCGCCAGCAGCCTCGGGACGGGGGATCAGCCCCAGCATTTT
TRBJ2-7 | - | - | TRBV25-1 | CASSESRHYEQYF | TGTGCCAGCAGTGAATCGAGACACTACGAGCAGTACTTC
TRBJ1-1 | - | - | TRBV2 | CASSSSNTEAFF | TGTGCCAGCAGTTCTTCAAACACTGAAGCTTTCTTT
TRBJ2-7 | TRBD1 | - | TRBV5-1 | CASSSDRGYEQYF | TGCGCCAGCAGCTCGGACAGGGGGTACGAGCAGTACTTC
TRBJ1-5 | TRBD1 | - | TRBV6-2/TRBV6-3 | CASSFRQGAGNQPQHF | TGTGCCAGCAGTTTTCGACAGGGGGCTGGCAATCAGCCCCAGCATTTT
TRBJ2-1 | - | - | TRBV6-2/TRBV6-3 | CASSYPFIDRNNEQFF | TGTGCCAGCAGTTATCCATTCATTGACAGAAACAATGAGCAGTTCTTC
TRBJ1-1 | - | - | TRBV4-3 | CASSQENTEAFF | TGCGCCAGCAGCCAAGAGAACACTGAAGCTTTCTTT
TRBJ2-1 | - | - | TRBV27 | CASSLNYNEQFF | TGTGCCAGCAGTTTAAACTACAATGAGCAGTTCTTC
TRBJ1-5 | - | - | TRBV5-5 | CASSPGPDFQPQHF | TGTGCCAGCAGCCCTGGACCAGACTTTCAGCCCCAGCATTTT
TRBJ1-2 | - | - | TRBV6-2/TRBV6-3 | CASSPGTSTNYGYTF | TGTGCCAGCAGTCCCGGGACATCCACTAACTATGGCTACACCTTC
TRBJ2-3 | TRBD2 | - | TRBV9 | CASSVEAGLAGEDTQYF | TGTGCCAGCAGCGTAGAGGCGGGACTAGCAGGTGAAGATACGCAGTATTTT
TRBJ1-1 | - | - | TRBV28 | CASSLLVMNTEAFF | TGTGCCAGCAGTTTATTGGTAATGAACACTGAAGCTTTCTTT
TRBJ2-5 | - | - | TRBV18 | CASSPPDEETQYF | TGTGCCAGCTCACCTCCCGACGAAGAGACCCAGTACTTC
TRBJ2-7 | - | - | TRBV6-2/TRBV6-3 | CASSYPPRGSIYEQYF | TGTGCCAGCAGTTATCCCCCGCGGGGTTCCATTTACGAGCAGTACTTC
TRBJ2-2 | - | - | TRBV6-2/TRBV6-3 | CASSYPKRDGTGELFF | TGTGCCAGCAGTTACCCGAAACGGGACGGCACCGGGGAGCTGTTTTTT
TRBJ1-5 | - | few | TRBV7-6 | CASSLGQSGNQPQHF | TGTGCCAGCAGCTTAGGGCAAAGCGGCAATCAGCCCCAGCATTTT
TRBJ1-6 | TRBD1 | - | TRBV29-1 | CSVRTGSNSPLHF | TGCAGCGTGCGGACAGGGTCTAATTCACCCCTCCACTTT
TRBJ2-3 | - | - | TRBV5-1 | CASSLGGRSDTQYF | TGCGCCAGCAGCTTGGGAGGGAGATCGGATACGCAGTATTTT
TRBJ1-1 | TRBD1 | - | TRBV7-2 | CASSLDFGQGALEAFF | TGTGCCAGCAGCTTAGATTTCGGACAGGGGGCGTTGGAAGCTTTCTTT